This T cell receptor (beta chain) was captured in a study of cytomegalovirus exposure and HLA in healthy donors. PCR primers comprised 60 Vbeta and 13 Jbeta primers. The data were produced by immunoSEQ multiplex PCR, yet TCRdb's version contains in-frame clones alone and is incomplete. The sample totals tens of thousands of clones. The CDR3 loop spans 13 amino acids. V gave up 3 bases and J gave up 3 bases; unmatched junction bases: 0. Germline loops: CDR1 SGHRS, CDR2 YFSETQ. The clonotype originates from a man between 35 and 55 years old in good health and CMV-seronegative. Sample: PBMCs. The gene calls are TRBV5-1 and TRBJ1-1, with 9 bases fitting TRBD1. CDR3 bases: TGCGCCAGCAGCTGGACAGGGGACACTGAAGCTTTCTTT. Encoded protein: CASSWTGDTEAFF.